This T cell receptor (beta chain) was recovered during a study of blood T cell repertoires in COVID-19. For the study at large: The United States, Italy and Spain were the sources of the acute and convalescent COVID-19 samples. From T cells, B-cell-depleted T cells, or PBMCs came the material, which was cDNA or gDNA.

Sequencing was performed with immunoSEQ multiplex PCR; in TCRdb, only in-frame clones are kept and a portion is missing. Of about 100,000 clones in the sample, 75% to 90% were seen once. Germline V CDR1 and CDR2: SGHDT, YYEEEE. V lost 1 base, J lost 1 base, and 6 bases lay in between. The CDR3 contains 14 residues. The TCR sequence derives from a man in his fifties or sixties with acute or convalescent COVID-19. Source material: peripheral blood. This chain connects TRBV5-6 to TRBJ1-5; the D is unclear. The CDR3, as DNA: TGTGCCAGCAGCTTGCTACGGAGCAATCAGCCCCAGCATTTT. This codes for CASSLLRSNQPQHF. Filled out from reference TRBV5-6 and TRBJ1-5, the complete variable domain reads DAGVTQSPTHLIKTRGQQVTLRCSPKSGHDTVSWYQQALGQGPQFIFQYYEEEERQRGNFPDRFSGHQFPNYSSELNVNALLLGDSALYLCASSLLRSNQPQHFGDGTRLSIL.